The rows below give T cell receptor beta chains drawn from one sample of a study of shared clonotypes between healthy human individuals. Profiling relied on immunoSEQ multiplex PCR, and the TCRdb table lists in-frame clones only, not all of them. The table records fewer than 1 million clones, approximately 96% of them present only once. Sequenced material: naive CD8+ T cells sorted from blood. These receptors were obtained from a man between 25 and 39 years old in good health. Both conserved end residues are part of each CDR3. Each record gives: V gene, CDR3 length, J gene, clone size, D gene, CDR3 protein, CDR3 DNA. A D gene is named only where the DNA matches it firmly. Clone size appears in some rows only: once, few, many, or a class for an expanded clone.

V gene: TRBV7-9; CDR3 length: 14; J gene: TRBJ2-7; clone size: -; D gene: TRBD2; CDR3 protein: CASSLFGGRDEQYF; CDR3 DNA: TGTGCCAGCAGCTTATTTGGCGGGAGGGACGAGCAGTACTTC
V gene: TRBV11-2; CDR3 length: 14; J gene: TRBJ2-7; clone size: once; D gene: -; CDR3 protein: CASSLDPGNYEQYF; CDR3 DNA: TGTGCCAGCAGCTTAGATCCGGGGAACTACGAGCAGTACTTC
V gene: TRBV27; CDR3 length: 15; J gene: TRBJ2-1; clone size: -; D gene: -; CDR3 protein: CASSYGAGAYNEQFF; CDR3 DNA: TGTGCCAGCAGTTACGGGGCAGGGGCCTACAATGAGCAGTTCTTC
V gene: TRBV2; CDR3 length: 13; J gene: TRBJ1-2; clone size: -; D gene: -; CDR3 protein: CASRGRTLRGYTF; CDR3 DNA: TGTGCCAGCAGGGGCAGGACCTTGCGGGGCTACACCTTC
V gene: TRBV29-1; CDR3 length: 13; J gene: TRBJ1-1; clone size: -; D gene: -; CDR3 protein: CSAEERGGTEAFF; CDR3 DNA: TGCAGCGCCGAAGAGCGGGGGGGCACTGAAGCTTTCTTT
V gene: TRBV29-1; CDR3 length: 11; J gene: TRBJ1-1; clone size: -; D gene: -; CDR3 protein: CSVIRGGEAFF; CDR3 DNA: TGCAGCGTGATCAGGGGAGGTGAAGCTTTCTTT
V gene: TRBV2; CDR3 length: 14; J gene: TRBJ1-5; clone size: -; D gene: -; CDR3 protein: CASRGTDRNQPQHF; CDR3 DNA: TGTGCCAGCAGGGGGACGGACCGCAATCAGCCCCAGCATTTT
V gene: TRBV27; CDR3 length: 14; J gene: TRBJ2-7; clone size: -; D gene: -; CDR3 protein: CASSSSGTRYEQYF; CDR3 DNA: TGTGCCAGCAGTTCATCCGGGACCCGCTACGAGCAGTACTTC
V gene: TRBV10-3; CDR3 length: 15; J gene: TRBJ2-1; clone size: once; D gene: TRBD2; CDR3 protein: CAISQGLALTDEQFF; CDR3 DNA: TGTGCCATCAGCCAGGGACTAGCTCTAACCGATGAGCAGTTCTTC
V gene: TRBV29-1; CDR3 length: 12; J gene: TRBJ1-1; clone size: -; D gene: -; CDR3 protein: CSSLKFGTEAFF; CDR3 DNA: TGCAGCTCGTTAAAATTCGGCACTGAAGCTTTCTTT
V gene: TRBV11-2; CDR3 length: 15; J gene: TRBJ2-7; clone size: -; D gene: -; CDR3 protein: CASSLATLGAYEQYF; CDR3 DNA: TGTGCCAGCAGCTTAGCGACCCTTGGGGCCTACGAGCAGTACTTC
V gene: TRBV29-1; CDR3 length: 14; J gene: TRBJ2-2; clone size: -; D gene: -; CDR3 protein: CSGETDSNTGELFF; CDR3 DNA: TGCAGCGGAGAAACCGATTCGAACACCGGGGAGCTGTTTTTT
V gene: TRBV7-9; CDR3 length: 15; J gene: TRBJ2-1; clone size: -; D gene: -; CDR3 protein: CASRPGGASYNEQFF; CDR3 DNA: TGTGCCAGCAGGCCTGGGGGCGCCTCCTACAATGAGCAGTTCTTC
V gene: TRBV15; CDR3 length: 15; J gene: TRBJ1-2; clone size: few; D gene: -; CDR3 protein: CATSRGPGHANGYTF; CDR3 DNA: TGTGCCACCAGCAGAGGTCCGGGACACGCCAATGGCTACACCTTC
V gene: TRBV11-2; CDR3 length: 12; J gene: TRBJ2-1; clone size: -; D gene: -; CDR3 protein: CASSLVRKEQFF; CDR3 DNA: TGTGCCAGCAGCTTAGTCCGCAAGGAGCAGTTCTTC
V gene: TRBV28; CDR3 length: 15; J gene: TRBJ2-2; clone size: -; D gene: -; CDR3 protein: CASSLNTHSSGELFF; CDR3 DNA: TGTGCCAGCAGTTTAAATACGCATAGCAGCGGGGAGCTGTTTTTT
V gene: TRBV5-1; CDR3 length: 13; J gene: TRBJ2-1; clone size: -; D gene: -; CDR3 protein: CASSSLKGREQFF; CDR3 DNA: TGCGCCAGCAGCTCCCTTAAAGGACGCGAGCAGTTCTTC